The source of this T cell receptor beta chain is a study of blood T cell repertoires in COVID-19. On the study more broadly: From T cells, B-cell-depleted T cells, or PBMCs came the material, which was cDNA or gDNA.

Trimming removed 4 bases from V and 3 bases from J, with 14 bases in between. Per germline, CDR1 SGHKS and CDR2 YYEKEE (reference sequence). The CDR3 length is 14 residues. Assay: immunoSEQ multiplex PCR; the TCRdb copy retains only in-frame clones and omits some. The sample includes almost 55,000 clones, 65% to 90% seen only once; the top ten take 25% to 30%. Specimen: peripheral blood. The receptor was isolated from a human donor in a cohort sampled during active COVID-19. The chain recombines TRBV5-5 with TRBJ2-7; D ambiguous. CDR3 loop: CASSLEEQYYEQYF. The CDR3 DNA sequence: TGTGCCAGCAGCCTGGAAGAACAGTACTACGAGCAGTACTTC.